A selection of T cell receptor beta chains follows, all from one sample in a study of blood T cell repertoires in COVID-19. Repertoires were generated with immunoSEQ multiplex PCR, while TCRdb's copy carries only in-frame clones and drops some. The sample consists of about 360,000 clones, 88% of them appearing once. The sequencing sample was made of PBMCs or T cells enriched from blood (not recorded which). The source of these receptors is a woman aged 40 to 49 with acute COVID-19. The CDR3 runs from the conserved cysteine through the conserved F or W. Each record gives: J gene, CDR3 length, V gene, clone size, D gene, CDR3 DNA, CDR3 protein. D genes are given only for firm matches. Size tells how often a clone was seen (once, few, many) or the class of an expanded clone, and some rows leave it out.

J: TRBJ1-2
length: 14
V: TRBV24-1
size: -
D: -
DNA: TGTGCCACCAGTGATTTGTCCGGGATCTATGGCTACACCTTC
CDR3: CATSDLSGIYGYTF

J: TRBJ1-6
length: 18
V: TRBV5-6
size: -
D: TRBD1
DNA: TGTGCCAGCAGCCCACAGACAGGGGCGCCCTGGAATAATTCACCCCTCCACTTT
CDR3: CASSPQTGAPWNNSPLHF

J: TRBJ1-2
length: 12
V: TRBV12-3/TRBV12-4
size: -
D: TRBD1
DNA: TGTGCCAGCAGTGGACAGGGGGCTGGCTACACCTTC
CDR3: CASSGQGAGYTF

J: TRBJ2-5
length: 15
V: TRBV5-4
size: -
D: TRBD2
DNA: TGTGCCAGCAGCTCCGGACTAGCGGAGGGGGAGACCCAGTACTTC
CDR3: CASSSGLAEGETQYF

J: TRBJ2-3
length: 14
V: TRBV3-1/TRBV3-2
size: -
D: -
DNA: TGTGCCAGCCGTAGCTTGGCCTCGGCAGATACGCAGTATTTT
CDR3: CASRSLASADTQYF

J: TRBJ1-6
length: 13
V: TRBV29-1
size: -
D: TRBD1
DNA: TGCAGCGTTGTATTGACAGGGGGCTCACCCCTCCACTTT
CDR3: CSVVLTGGSPLHF

J: TRBJ1-4
length: 14
V: TRBV30
size: -
D: TRBD1
DNA: TGTGCCTGGACCATGGACAGGGTGAATGAAAAACTGTTTTTT
CDR3: CAWTMDRVNEKLFF

J: TRBJ2-3
length: 12
V: TRBV2
size: -
D: -
DNA: TGTGCCAGCAGTGAACGGTGGGATACGCAGTATTTT
CDR3: CASSERWDTQYF

J: TRBJ1-5
length: 14
V: TRBV6-2/TRBV6-3
size: -
D: -
DNA: TGTGCCAGCAGTTCCAGGGGCTCCAATCAGCCCCAGCATTTT
CDR3: CASSSRGSNQPQHF

J: TRBJ2-7
length: 14
V: TRBV27
size: once
D: TRBD1
DNA: TGTGCCAGCAGCAAACTCACAGGGGATTACGAGCAGTACTTC
CDR3: CASSKLTGDYEQYF

J: TRBJ1-2
length: 12
V: TRBV12-3/TRBV12-4
size: -
D: TRBD1
DNA: TGTGCCAGCAGTTTGTACAGGGGTAGCTACACCTTC
CDR3: CASSLYRGSYTF

J: TRBJ1-1
length: 13
V: TRBV6-5
size: -
D: TRBD1
DNA: TGTGCCAGCACCGGGGTTCTACAGGGGGAAGCTTTCTTT
CDR3: CASTGVLQGEAFF

J: TRBJ1-2
length: 16
V: TRBV7-8
size: few
D: -
DNA: TGTGCCAGCAGCTTATCCCCAGGCACGAACTACTATGGCTACACCTTC
CDR3: CASSLSPGTNYYGYTF

J: TRBJ2-7
length: 14
V: TRBV3-1/TRBV3-2
size: few
D: TRBD1
DNA: TGTGCCAGCAGCGCCGGGACAGGGGCGTACGAGCAGTACTTC
CDR3: CASSAGTGAYEQYF

J: TRBJ2-1
length: 15
V: TRBV7-2
size: few
D: -
DNA: TGTGCCAGCAGCTTAATGTGGGGGCCGGGCAATGAGCAGTTCTTC
CDR3: CASSLMWGPGNEQFF

J: TRBJ2-3
length: 16
V: TRBV5-1
size: -
D: TRBD2
DNA: TGCGCCAGCAGCTTTTCTAGCGGGGGGGCTGGAGATACGCAGTATTTT
CDR3: CASSFSSGGAGDTQYF

J: TRBJ2-2
length: 14
V: TRBV5-1
size: once
D: -
DNA: TGCGCCAGCAGCTTGGTGGGGCGAATCGGGGAGCTGTTTTTT
CDR3: CASSLVGRIGELFF

J: TRBJ2-1
length: 14
V: TRBV4-2
size: -
D: TRBD2
DNA: TGTGCCGTCTCAGCGGGGACCCAGTTCAATGAGCAGTTCTTC
CDR3: CAVSAGTQFNEQFF

J: TRBJ2-7
length: 15
V: TRBV5-6
size: -
D: -
DNA: TGTGCCAGCAGCTCCTACGCAGGGGTAAAGAACGAGCAGTACTTC
CDR3: CASSSYAGVKNEQYF

J: TRBJ2-7
length: 16
V: TRBV18
size: -
D: -
DNA: TGTGCCAGCTCCCAGGTAACAGGAAAAAGCTCCTACGAGCAGTACTTC
CDR3: CASSQVTGKSSYEQYF

J: TRBJ2-1
length: 16
V: TRBV5-4
size: -
D: -
DNA: TGTGCCAGCAGCTTCCAGGGCTTTATTTCCTACAATGAGCAGTTCTTC
CDR3: CASSFQGFISYNEQFF

J: TRBJ2-4
length: 16
V: TRBV5-1
size: -
D: TRBD1
DNA: TGCGCCAGCAGCTTGGAAGGGGGCCTCATCCCAAACATTCAGTACTTC
CDR3: CASSLEGGLIPNIQYF

J: TRBJ2-2
length: 17
V: TRBV4-2
size: -
D: -
DNA: TGTGCCAGCAGCTCGCGTACTTCAGACCTAGACACCGGGGAGCTGTTTTTT
CDR3: CASSSRTSDLDTGELFF

J: TRBJ2-3
length: 11
V: TRBV20-1
size: -
D: -
DNA: TGCAGCACTTCTAGCACAGATACGCAGTATTTT
CDR3: CSTSSTDTQYF

J: TRBJ1-5
length: 14
V: TRBV27
size: many
D: -
DNA: TGTGCCAGCAGTGTGGGGAGTAGCAATCAGCCCCAGCATTTT
CDR3: CASSVGSSNQPQHF

J: TRBJ2-7
length: 15
V: TRBV15
size: -
D: TRBD1
DNA: TGTGCCACCAGCAGAGAGGACAGGGGGCTATACGAGCAGTACTTC
CDR3: CATSREDRGLYEQYF

J: TRBJ2-1
length: 11
V: TRBV10-1
size: -
D: -
DNA: TGCGCCAGCAGGACAGACAATGAGCAGTTCTTC
CDR3: CASRTDNEQFF

J: TRBJ1-2
length: 13
V: TRBV21-1
size: -
D: -
DNA: TGTGCCAGCAGCAAAGGGGGCGCCTGTGGCTACACCTTC
CDR3: CASSKGGACGYTF

J: TRBJ2-1
length: 14
V: TRBV5-6
size: -
D: -
DNA: TGTGCCAGCAGCGCGCTAATCTCCTACAATGAGCAGTTCTTC
CDR3: CASSALISYNEQFF

J: TRBJ2-3
length: 17
V: TRBV27
size: -
D: -
DNA: TGTGCCAGCAGTTTATCGTCGCAGGGTAGTGGCACAGATACGCAGTATTTT
CDR3: CASSLSSQGSGTDTQYF

J: TRBJ1-1
length: 15
V: TRBV5-1
size: -
D: TRBD1
DNA: TGCGCCAGCAGCTCAAGGGACAGGGGGGAAACTGAAGCTTTCTTT
CDR3: CASSSRDRGETEAFF

J: TRBJ1-5
length: 15
V: TRBV7-8
size: -
D: TRBD1
DNA: TGTGCCAGCAGCAACACAGGGGGCGGTAATCAGCCCCAGCATTTT
CDR3: CASSNTGGGNQPQHF

J: TRBJ2-5
length: 17
V: TRBV4-1
size: -
D: TRBD2
DNA: TGCGCCAGCAGCCAAGAACCGATAGCGGGGGGGATTGAGACCCAGTACTTC
CDR3: CASSQEPIAGGIETQYF

J: TRBJ1-1
length: 16
V: TRBV4-1
size: -
D: TRBD1
DNA: TGCGCCAGCAGCCAAGGGGTACAGGGGTCGGGCACTGAAGCTTTCTTT
CDR3: CASSQGVQGSGTEAFF

J: TRBJ2-7
length: 12
V: TRBV7-9
size: -
D: -
DNA: TGTGCCAGCAGCCCAACAGGGTACGAGCAGTACTTC
CDR3: CASSPTGYEQYF

J: TRBJ1-5
length: 13
V: TRBV30
size: -
D: -
DNA: TGTGCCTGGAGTGTCAAGGGAGGGCAGCCCCAGCATTTT
CDR3: CAWSVKGGQPQHF